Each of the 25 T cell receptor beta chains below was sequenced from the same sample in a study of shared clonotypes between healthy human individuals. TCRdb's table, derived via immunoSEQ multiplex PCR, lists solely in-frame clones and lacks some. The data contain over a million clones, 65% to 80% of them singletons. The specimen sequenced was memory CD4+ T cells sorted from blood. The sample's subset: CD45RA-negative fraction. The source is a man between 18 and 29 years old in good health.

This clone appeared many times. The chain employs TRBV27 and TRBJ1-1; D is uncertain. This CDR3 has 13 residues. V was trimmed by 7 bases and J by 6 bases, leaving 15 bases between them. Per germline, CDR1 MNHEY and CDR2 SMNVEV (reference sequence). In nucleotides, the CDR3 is TGTGCCAGCAAGGTATTAGGGTCGGCTGAAGCTTTCTTT. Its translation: CASKVLGSAEAFF.

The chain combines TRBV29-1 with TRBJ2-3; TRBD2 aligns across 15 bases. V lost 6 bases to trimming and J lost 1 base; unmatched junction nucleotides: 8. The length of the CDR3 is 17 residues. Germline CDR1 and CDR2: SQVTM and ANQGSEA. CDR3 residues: CSVGLAGGLRGTDTQYF. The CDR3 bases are TGCAGCGTCGGACTAGCGGGAGGGTTGAGGGGCACAGATACGCAGTATTTT.

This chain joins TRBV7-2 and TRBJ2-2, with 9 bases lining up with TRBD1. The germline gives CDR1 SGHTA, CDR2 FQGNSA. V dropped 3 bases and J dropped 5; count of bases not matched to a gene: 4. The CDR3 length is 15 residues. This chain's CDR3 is CASSFGTGNTGELFF. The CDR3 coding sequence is TGTGCCAGCAGCTTCGGGACAGGGAATACCGGGGAGCTGTTTTTT.

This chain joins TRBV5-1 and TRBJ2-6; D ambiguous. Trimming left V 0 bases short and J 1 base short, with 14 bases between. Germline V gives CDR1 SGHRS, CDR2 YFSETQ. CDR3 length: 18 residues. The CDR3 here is CASSLGGSSGSGANVLTF. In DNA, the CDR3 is TGCGCCAGCAGCTTGGGTGGAAGCTCCGGGTCTGGGGCCAACGTCCTGACTTTC.

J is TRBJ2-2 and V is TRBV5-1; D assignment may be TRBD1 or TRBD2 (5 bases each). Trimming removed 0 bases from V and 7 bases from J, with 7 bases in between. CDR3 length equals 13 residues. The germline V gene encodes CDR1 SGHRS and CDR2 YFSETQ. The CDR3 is CASSLDGGGELFF. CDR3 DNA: TGCGCCAGCAGCTTGGATGGGGGCGGGGAGCTGTTTTTT.

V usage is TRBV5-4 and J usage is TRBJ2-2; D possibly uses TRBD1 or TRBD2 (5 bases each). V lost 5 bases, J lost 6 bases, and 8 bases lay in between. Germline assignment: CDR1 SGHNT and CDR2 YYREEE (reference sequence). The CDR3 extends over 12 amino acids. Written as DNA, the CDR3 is TGTGCCAGCAGTAGGGGAGCCGGGGAGCTGTTTTTT. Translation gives CASSRGAGELFF.

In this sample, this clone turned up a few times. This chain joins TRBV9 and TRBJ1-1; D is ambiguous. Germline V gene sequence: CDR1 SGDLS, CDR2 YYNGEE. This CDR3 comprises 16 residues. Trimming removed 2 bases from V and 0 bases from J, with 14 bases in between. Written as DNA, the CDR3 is TGTGCCAGCAGCGTCGGAGTGGGAGCATTGAACACTGAAGCTTTCTTT. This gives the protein CASSVGVGALNTEAFF.

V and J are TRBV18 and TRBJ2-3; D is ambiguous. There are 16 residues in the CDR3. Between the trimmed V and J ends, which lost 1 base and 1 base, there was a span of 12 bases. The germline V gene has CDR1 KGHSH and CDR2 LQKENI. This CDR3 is CASSPQDPARTDTQYF. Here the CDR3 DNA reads TGTGCCAGCTCACCACAGGACCCGGCACGCACAGATACGCAGTATTTT.

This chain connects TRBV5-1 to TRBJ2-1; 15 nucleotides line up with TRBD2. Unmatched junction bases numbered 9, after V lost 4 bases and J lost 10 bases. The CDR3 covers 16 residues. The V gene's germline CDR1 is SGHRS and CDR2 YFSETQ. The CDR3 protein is CASSPRTSGRVVEQFF. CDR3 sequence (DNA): TGCGCCAGCAGCCCCCGGACTAGCGGGAGGGTCGTGGAGCAGTTCTTC.

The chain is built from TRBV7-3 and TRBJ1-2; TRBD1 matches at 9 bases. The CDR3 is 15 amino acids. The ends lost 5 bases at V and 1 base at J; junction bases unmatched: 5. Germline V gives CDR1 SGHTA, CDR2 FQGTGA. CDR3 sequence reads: CASSRDREFNYGYTF. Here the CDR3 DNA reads TGTGCCAGCAGCCGGGACAGGGAATTTAACTATGGCTACACCTTC.

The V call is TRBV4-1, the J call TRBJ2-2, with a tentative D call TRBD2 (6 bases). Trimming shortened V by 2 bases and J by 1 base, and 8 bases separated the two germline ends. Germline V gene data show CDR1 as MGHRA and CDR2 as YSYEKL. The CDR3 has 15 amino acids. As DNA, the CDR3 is TGCGCCAGCAGCCAAAAGGAGGGGAACACCGGGGAGCTGTTTTTT. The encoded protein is CASSQKEGNTGELFF.

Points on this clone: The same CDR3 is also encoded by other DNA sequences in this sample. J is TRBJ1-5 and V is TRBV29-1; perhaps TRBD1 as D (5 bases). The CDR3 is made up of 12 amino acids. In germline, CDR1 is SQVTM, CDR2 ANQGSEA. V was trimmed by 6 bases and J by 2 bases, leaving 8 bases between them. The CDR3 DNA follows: TGCAGCGTAGGGGACGGCAATCAGCCCCAGCATTTT. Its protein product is CSVGDGNQPQHF.

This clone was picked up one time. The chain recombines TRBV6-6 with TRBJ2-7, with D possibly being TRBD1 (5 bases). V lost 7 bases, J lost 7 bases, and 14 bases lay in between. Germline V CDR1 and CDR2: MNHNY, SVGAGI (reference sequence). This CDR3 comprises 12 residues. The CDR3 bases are TGTGCCAGCACAACAGGCCCTGGAGAGCAGTACTTC. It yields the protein CASTTGPGEQYF.

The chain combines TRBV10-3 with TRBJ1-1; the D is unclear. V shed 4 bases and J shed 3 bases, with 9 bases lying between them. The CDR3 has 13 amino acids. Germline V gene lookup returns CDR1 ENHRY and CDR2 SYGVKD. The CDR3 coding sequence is TGTGCCATCAGTGGCGGCAGCCACACTGAAGCTTTCTTT. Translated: CAISGGSHTEAFF.

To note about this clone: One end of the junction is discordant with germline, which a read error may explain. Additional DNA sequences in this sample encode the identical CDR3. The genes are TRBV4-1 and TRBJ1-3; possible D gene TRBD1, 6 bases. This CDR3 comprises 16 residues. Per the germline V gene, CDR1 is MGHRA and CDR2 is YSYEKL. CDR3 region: CASSQGDTVSGNTIYF. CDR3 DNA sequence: TGCGCCAGCAGTCAAGGGGACACAGTCTCTGGAAACACCATATATTTT.

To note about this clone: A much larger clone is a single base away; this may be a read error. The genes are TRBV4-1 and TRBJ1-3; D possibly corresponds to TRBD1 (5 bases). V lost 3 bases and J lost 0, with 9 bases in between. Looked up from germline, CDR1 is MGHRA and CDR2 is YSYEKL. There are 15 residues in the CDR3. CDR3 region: CASSQTVLSGNTIYF. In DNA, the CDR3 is TGCGCCAGCAGCCAGACAGTGCTCTCTGGAAACACCATATATTTT.

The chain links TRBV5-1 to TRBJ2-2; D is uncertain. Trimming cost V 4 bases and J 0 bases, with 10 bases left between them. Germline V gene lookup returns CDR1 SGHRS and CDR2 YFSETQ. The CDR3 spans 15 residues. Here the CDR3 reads CASSLLTPNTGELFF. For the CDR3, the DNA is TGCGCCAGCAGCCTCCTGACACCGAACACCGGGGAGCTGTTTTTT. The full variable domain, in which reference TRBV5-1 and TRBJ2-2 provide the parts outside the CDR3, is KAGVTQTPRYLIKTRGQQVTLSCSPISGHRSVSWYQQTPGQGLQFLFEYFSETQRNKGNFPGRFSGRQFSNSRSEMNVSTLELGDSALYLCASSLLTPNTGELFFGEGSRLTVL.

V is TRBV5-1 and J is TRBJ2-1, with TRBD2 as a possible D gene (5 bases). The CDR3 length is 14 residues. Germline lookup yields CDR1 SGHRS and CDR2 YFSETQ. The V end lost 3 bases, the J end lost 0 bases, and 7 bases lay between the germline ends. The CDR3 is CASSSEDSYNEQFF. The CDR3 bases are TGCGCCAGCAGCTCGGAGGACTCCTACAATGAGCAGTTCTTC.

The CDR3 here is CAWRSPPGQGYNEQFF. The CDR3 nucleotides are TGTGCCTGGAGGTCCCCTCCGGGACAGGGGTACAATGAGCAGTTCTTC. The V call is TRBV30, the J call TRBJ2-1, with 10 bases fitting TRBD1. After removal of 3 bases from V and 4 bases from J, the junction contained 9 bases not matched to a gene. The CDR3 length is 16 residues. Germline V gene lookup returns CDR1 GTSNPN and CDR2 SVGIG (reference sequence).

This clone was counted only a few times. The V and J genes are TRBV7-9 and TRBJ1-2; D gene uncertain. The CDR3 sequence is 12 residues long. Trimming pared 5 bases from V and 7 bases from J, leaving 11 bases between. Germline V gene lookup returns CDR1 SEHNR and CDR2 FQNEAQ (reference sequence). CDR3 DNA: TGTGCCAGCAGCCCCCCCACGCGTGGCTACACCTTC. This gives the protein CASSPPTRGYTF.

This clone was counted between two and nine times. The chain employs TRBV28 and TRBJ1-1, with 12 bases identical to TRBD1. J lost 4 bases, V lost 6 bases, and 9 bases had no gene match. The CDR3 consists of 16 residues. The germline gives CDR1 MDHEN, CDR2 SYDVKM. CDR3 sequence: CASRPQGTGGITEAFF. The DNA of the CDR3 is TGTGCCAGCAGACCTCAAGGGACAGGGGGCATCACTGAAGCTTTCTTT.

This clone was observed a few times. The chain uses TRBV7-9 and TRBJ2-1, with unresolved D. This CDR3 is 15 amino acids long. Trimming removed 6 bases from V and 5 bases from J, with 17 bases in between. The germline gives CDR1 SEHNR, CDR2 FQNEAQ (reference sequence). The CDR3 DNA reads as TGTGCCAGCAGGCGCCAAGGAGAGAGACACAATGAGCAGTTCTTC. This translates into CASRRQGERHNEQFF.

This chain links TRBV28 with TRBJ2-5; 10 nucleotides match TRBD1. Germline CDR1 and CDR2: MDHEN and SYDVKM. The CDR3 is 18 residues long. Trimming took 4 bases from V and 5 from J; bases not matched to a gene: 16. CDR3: CASSCLPGTGVFWETQYF. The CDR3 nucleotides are TGTGCCAGCAGTTGTCTCCCCGGGACAGGGGTGTTTTGGGAGACCCAGTACTTC. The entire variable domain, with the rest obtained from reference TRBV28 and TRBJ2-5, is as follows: DVKVTQSSRYLVKRTGEKVFLECVQDMDHENMFWYRQDPGLGLRLIYFSYDVKMKEKGDIPEGYSVSREKKERFSLILESASTNQTSMYLCASSCLPGTGVFWETQYFGPGTRLLVL.

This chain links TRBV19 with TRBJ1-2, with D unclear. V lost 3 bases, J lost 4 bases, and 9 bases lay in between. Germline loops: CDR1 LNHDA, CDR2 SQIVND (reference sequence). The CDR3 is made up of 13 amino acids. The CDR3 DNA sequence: TGTGCCAGTAGTATTCGGAAAGCCTATGGCTACACCTTC. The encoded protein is CASSIRKAYGYTF.

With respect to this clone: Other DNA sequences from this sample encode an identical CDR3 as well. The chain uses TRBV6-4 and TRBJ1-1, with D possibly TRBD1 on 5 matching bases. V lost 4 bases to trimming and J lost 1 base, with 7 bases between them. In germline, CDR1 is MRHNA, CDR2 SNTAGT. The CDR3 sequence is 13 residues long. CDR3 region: CASSADRNTEAFF. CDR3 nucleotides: TGTGCCAGCAGTGCAGACAGGAACACTGAAGCTTTCTTT.